This TCR beta chain was identified during a study of HIV-infected patients and healthy controls. Trimming left V 7 bases short and J 3 bases short, with 4 bases between. CDR3 size: 12 residues. Whole blood was used without fractionation, so all unsorted peripheral T cells were included. Alpha and beta constant-region primers primed reverse transcription of about 500 ng RNA. Using multiplexing indices, alpha and beta chain libraries were generated apart by chain-specific third strand synthesis. Each CDR3 protein gets one entry after TCRdb re-called the 5' RACE reads with MiXCR. The table lists thousands of distinct CDR3 sequences, 8% of them singletons.

The chain couples TRBV12-3 or TRBV12-4 to TRBJ2-6, with no clear D. This TCR was recovered from an adult with HIV infection. Sequencing was performed on blood, taken before antiretroviral therapy. The CDR3 loop reads CASNHGANVLTF. DNA of the CDR3: TGTGCCAGCAACCATGGGGCCAACGTCCTGACTTTC.